Below, 23 T cell receptor beta chains from the same sample are listed, as sequenced in a study of blood T cell repertoires in COVID-19. Sequencing was performed with immunoSEQ multiplex PCR; in TCRdb, only in-frame clones are kept and a portion is missing. This table has around 250,000 clones, roughly nine tenths appearing once. What was sequenced was PBMCs or T cells enriched from blood (not recorded which). Receptor source: a human donor in a cohort exposed to, infected with or recovered from COVID-19 (not recorded which). The donor label of this sample is uncertain.

V and J are TRBV4-3 and TRBJ1-2; 7 bases map to TRBD1. Germline CDR1 reads LGHNA; CDR2 reads YSLEER. CDR3 length: 16 residues. With 7 bases clipped from V and 0 bases from J, the junction kept 11 bases outside the gene matches. The CDR3 region is CASTLDRARTNYGYTF. In DNA form, the CDR3 reads TGCGCCAGCACTTTAGACAGGGCAAGGACTAACTATGGCTACACCTTC.

The chain employs TRBV11-2 and TRBJ2-5; no clear D gene. In germline, CDR1 is SGHAT, CDR2 FQNNGV. V was pared by 4 bases and J by 4 bases, with 13 bases between. The CDR3 length is 14 residues. The CDR3 is CASSSLRSGETQYF. The DNA of the CDR3 is TGTGCCAGCAGCTCCCTAAGATCTGGAGAGACCCAGTACTTC.

This CDR3 reads CASSPPTGNEKLFF. For the CDR3, the DNA is TGTGCCAGCAGCCCGCCGACAGGGAATGAAAAACTGTTTTTT. The chain couples TRBV3-1 (or the pseudogene TRBV3-2) to TRBJ1-4; the match to TRBD1 covers 7 bases. CDR3 length: 14 residues. Germline assignment: CDR1 LGHDT and CDR2 YNNKEL (reference sequence). V lost 4 bases, J lost 5 bases, and 4 bases stayed unmatched.

V usage is TRBV7-2 and J usage is TRBJ1-2, with a tentative D call TRBD1 (5 bases). V dropped 5 bases and J dropped 7 bases, with 8 bases sitting between them. Germline lookup yields CDR1 SGHTA and CDR2 FQGNSA. The CDR3 is made up of 11 amino acids. In DNA form, the CDR3 reads TGTGCCAGCAGCGCGGGGGGTGGCTACACCTTC. It specifies CASSAGGGYTF.

This rearrangement joins TRBV7-6 to TRBJ2-5; maybe TRBD2 (6 bases). Between the trimmed V and J ends, which lost 2 bases and 2 bases, there was a span of 12 bases. Germline lookup yields CDR1 SGHVS and CDR2 FNYEAQ. CDR3 length equals 15 residues. The CDR3 here is CASSLMGGYQETQYF. The CDR3 nucleotides are TGTGCCAGCAGCTTAATGGGGGGATATCAAGAGACCCAGTACTTC.

The chain has TRBV27 and TRBJ1-2, with no clear D. Germline assignment: CDR1 MNHEY and CDR2 SMNVEV (reference sequence). This CDR3 contains 12 residues. Trimming cost V 5 bases and J 6 bases, with 10 bases left between them. The CDR3 coding sequence is TGTGCCAGCAGTCGGGAGGGAAATGGCTACACCTTC. Amino acid sequence: CASSREGNGYTF.

The chain employs TRBV29-1 and TRBJ1-2; D unresolved. CDR3 length: 11 amino acids. CDR1 is SQVTM, CDR2 ANQGSEA, per germline. Trimming shortened V by 4 bases and J by 3 bases, and 6 bases separated the two germline ends. CDR3 sequence reads: CSVGLHYGYTF. The CDR3 nucleotides are TGCAGCGTTGGACTTCACTATGGCTACACCTTC.

V and J are TRBV5-6 and TRBJ2-7, with D tentatively TRBD2 (5 bases). Germline loops: CDR1 SGHDT, CDR2 YYEEEE. This CDR3 region has 13 residues. V was cut by 4 bases and J by 6 bases, with 14 bases left in between. This chain's CDR3 is CASSLPTRVEQYF. Written as DNA, the CDR3 is TGTGCCAGCAGCCTTCCTACGAGGGTCGAGCAGTACTTC.

V gene TRBV2 combines with J gene TRBJ2-3; 13 bases are a match to TRBD2. The CDR3 has 16 residues. After removal of 5 bases from V and 2 bases from J, the junction contained 4 bases not matched to a gene. CDR1 SNHLY and CDR2 FYNNEI come from the germline V gene. CDR3 sequence (DNA): TGTGCCAGCAGTTTAACTAGCGGGGGGGCCACAGATACGCAGTATTTT. This sequence encodes CASSLTSGGATDTQYF.

This chain joins TRBV7-2 and TRBJ1-3, with no clear D. CDR3 length: 17 amino acids. Germline V lookup: CDR1 SGHTA, CDR2 FQGNSA. Deletions cut 0 bases from V and 3 bases from J, with 15 bases between. CDR3 DNA sequence: TGTGCCAGCAGCTTAGCATCGGGGAACCTTGGTGGAAACACCATATATTTT. Residues: CASSLASGNLGGNTIYF.

J is TRBJ1-4 and V is TRBV4-3; TRBD1 aligns across 9 bases. The germline CDR1 and CDR2 sequences are LGHNA and YSLEER. V dropped 1 base and J dropped 8; count of bases not matched to a gene: 5. The CDR3 is made up of 15 amino acids. The CDR3 region has the DNA TGCGCCAGCAGCCAAGGGGACAGGGATGGGGAAAAACTGTTTTTT. Its translation: CASSQGDRDGEKLFF.

The gene calls are TRBV27 and TRBJ1-4; D perhaps matches TRBD1 (6 bases). The V gene lost 3 bases and the J gene lost 8 bases, with 16 bases spanning the gap. Germline values: CDR1 MNHEY, CDR2 SMNVEV (reference sequence). The CDR3 spans 15 residues. As DNA, the CDR3 is TGTGCCAGCAGTTTCCAGGGGAGAGGGGGAGAAAAACTGTTTTTT. This codes for CASSFQGRGGEKLFF.

The count of this clone is one. V gene TRBV27 combines with J gene TRBJ1-5, with D possibly matching TRBD1 (6 bases). Per the germline V gene, CDR1 is MNHEY and CDR2 is SMNVEV (reference sequence). V was cut by 2 bases and J by 1 base, with 6 bases left in between. The CDR3 loop spans 14 amino acids. CDR3 sequence (DNA): TGTGCCAGCAGTTTACAGGGGAGCAATCAGCCCCAGCATTTT. It translates to CASSLQGSNQPQHF.

V gene TRBV4-1 combines with J gene TRBJ2-5; D possibly corresponds to TRBD2 (5 bases). The CDR3 consists of 15 residues. CDR1 and CDR2 (germline): MGHRA, YSYEKL. Trimming removed 0 bases from V and 3 bases from J, with 11 bases in between. The CDR3 DNA is TGCGCCAGCAGCCAAGATAATCGAGGGAAAGAGACCCAGTACTTC. Translating it yields CASSQDNRGKETQYF.

This clone has just one count. This rearrangement joins TRBV5-8 to TRBJ2-2; possibly TRBD1 for D (6 bases). Germline values: CDR1 SGHTS, CDR2 YDEGEE. Trimming cost V 0 bases and J 1 base, with 7 bases left between them. The CDR3 loop spans 15 amino acids. CDR3 region: CASSLGTVNTGELFF. The CDR3 coding sequence is TGTGCCAGCAGCTTGGGGACAGTGAACACCGGGGAGCTGTTTTTT. Filled out from reference TRBV5-8 and TRBJ2-2, the complete variable domain reads EAGVTQSPTHLIKTRGQQATLRCSPISGHTSVYWYQQALGLGLQFLLWYDEGEERNRGNFPPRFSGRQFPNYSSELNVNALELEDSALYLCASSLGTVNTGELFFGEGSRLTVL.

V usage is TRBV18 and J usage is TRBJ1-6; 7 positions agree with TRBD1. The CDR3 is 16 residues long. V shed 4 bases and J 1 base; nucleotides not matched to a gene: 4. Germline-derived CDR1 and CDR2 are KGHSH and LQKENI. The CDR3, as DNA: TGTGCCAGCTCACTGAAACAGGGGTCCTATAATTCACCCCTCCACTTT. It encodes CASSLKQGSYNSPLHF.

V is TRBV5-5 and J is TRBJ1-1; D remains ambiguous. Trimming took 0 bases from V and 5 from J, leaving 8 bases between them. Per germline, CDR1 SGHKS and CDR2 YYEKEE (reference sequence). The CDR3 length is 13 residues. The CDR3: CASSLAVPTEAFF. CDR3 in DNA: TGTGCCAGCAGCTTGGCGGTTCCGACTGAAGCTTTCTTT. The whole variable domain, remainder taken from reference TRBV5-5 and TRBJ1-1, is DAGVTQSPTHLIKTRGQQVTLRCSPISGHKSVSWYQQVLGQGPQFIFQYYEKEERGRGNFPDRFSARQFPNYSSELNVNALLLGDSALYLCASSLAVPTEAFFGQGTRLTVV.

This chain joins TRBV11-2 and TRBJ1-1; D possibly corresponds to TRBD1 (5 bases). The germline CDR1 and CDR2 sequences are SGHAT and FQNNGV. With 1 base removed from V and 2 bases from J, the gap between germline ends came to 11 bases. This CDR3 has 15 amino acids. The DNA of the CDR3 is TGTGCCAGCAGCTTAGTGGGGGGAGCCAACACTGAAGCTTTCTTT. Protein sequence: CASSLVGGANTEAFF.

The chain carries TRBV5-4 and TRBJ1-1, with 10 bases aligning to TRBD1. This CDR3 has 16 residues. CDR1 and CDR2 (germline): SGHNT, YYREEE (reference sequence). J gave up 0 bases and V 4 bases, and 6 bases lay outside the gene matches. Written as DNA, the CDR3 is TGTGCCAGCAGCCCCGGGACAGGGGTCATGAACACTGAAGCTTTCTTT. Its protein product is CASSPGTGVMNTEAFF. Combining the CDR3 with reference TRBV5-4 and TRBJ1-1 gives the whole variable domain ETGVTQSPTHLIKTRGQQVTLRCSSQSGHNTVSWYQQALGQGPQFIFQYYREEENGRGNFPPRFSGLQFPNYSSELNVNALELDDSALYLCASSPGTGVMNTEAFFGQGTRLTVV.

The chain employs TRBV6-5 and TRBJ2-7; unclear D gene. Between the trimmed V and J ends, which lost 0 bases and 2 bases, there was a span of 8 bases. There are 14 residues in the CDR3. Germline CDR1 and CDR2: MNHEY and SVGAGI. This chain's CDR3 is CASSYSRSAYEQYF. The CDR3 bases are TGTGCCAGCAGTTACTCGAGGTCAGCCTACGAGCAGTACTTC.

V usage is TRBV14 and J usage is TRBJ1-1; 7 bases fit TRBD1. CDR1 is SGHDN, CDR2 FVKESK, per germline. CDR3 length: 13 amino acids. After removal of 5 bases from V and 6 bases from J, the junction contained 6 bases not matched to a gene. The CDR3 DNA reads TGTGCCAGCAGCTTAGACAGGGCCGCTGAAGCTTTCTTT. Protein: CASSLDRAAEAFF.

The chain has TRBV7-9 and TRBJ1-5; D is unresolved. The V and J ends lost 4 bases and 5 bases respectively, with 6 bases between them. Germline loops: CDR1 SEHNR, CDR2 FQNEAQ (reference sequence). The CDR3 length is 12 residues. The CDR3, as DNA: TGTGCCAGCAGCTCGGTGGATCAGCCCCAGCATTTT. Protein: CASSSVDQPQHF.

This clone occurred once. The V and J genes are TRBV24-1 and TRBJ2-3; 7 bases align to TRBD2. CDR1 is KGHDR and CDR2 is SFDVKD in the germline V gene. The CDR3 totals 15 residues. The V gene end was trimmed by 9 bases and the J gene end by 2 bases; junction bases not matched to a gene: 10. The CDR3 spells CATAGTTGYTDTQYF. In DNA form, the CDR3 reads TGTGCCACCGCGGGGACTACGGGGTACACAGATACGCAGTATTTT.